This section outlines one T cell receptor beta chain sequence together with its context. It lacks a known antigen. Nothing much larger sits one base from this clone, and base qualities are not available. As encoded in the germline V gene, CDR1 is MGHRA while CDR2 is YSYEKL. There are 16 amino acids in the CDR3, from cysteine to phenylalanine inclusive. Only the CDR3 DNA is retained, 48 bases long and in frame from the first base. V lost 0 bases and J lost 4 bases; the stretch between them is 15 bases long. This sample was included in a study of graft-versus-host responses after intestinal transplantation (dated by TCRdb to about 2021). About the study as a whole: The transplants that recipients got were multivisceral, liver-intestinal, or isolated intestinal. Anti-thymocyte globulin induction was given to all recipients, followed by maintenance tacrolimus and steroids for approximately three years. Samples from a few later patients were sequenced in-house on an Illumina MiSeq with MiXCR processing rather than by the commercial service. The cohort enrolled around 25 intestinal transplant recipients including one retransplant, and a few patients lacking pretransplant specimens were excluded. To identify alloreactive clones, pre-transplant mixed lymphocyte reaction products were sequenced and then compared with unstimulated pre-transplant donor and recipient T cells. After intestinal transplantation, graft-versus-host and host-versus-graft alloreactive T cell clones were followed in the graft, circulation and bone marrow using bulk TCR-beta CDR3 sequencing. Donor T cell macrochimerism was defined as a peak of at least 4% donor T cells among recipient peripheral blood mononuclear cells.

Receptor libraries were prepared by the immunoSEQ multiplex PCR assay. Adaptive Biotechnologies carried out high-throughput TCR-beta CDR3 sequencing of genomic DNA for most patients. From the authors' description of their analysis: TCR sequencing data for some 17 patients were retrieved from Adaptive's ImmunoSEQ software; three other patients were processed with MiXCR and VDJtools. Because the origin of CDR3 nucleotide sequences shared between donor and recipient could not be assigned, those sequences were removed. Alloreactive clones required at least 2-fold expansion over unstimulated cells and minimum CFSE-low frequency of 0.002% (template counts) or 0.001% (read counts). Mappable clones were those detected in sequenced pre-transplant spleen, lymph node, or MLR CFSE-low populations of the donor or recipient. The cumulative frequency of alloreactive clones was calculated as a percentage of all sequences, weighted by copy number. Not all clones reach the TCRdb copy of this immuneACCESS table, which keeps in-frame sequences only. Checked studies attribute under half of the gap to unresolved V genes and leave the rest unexplained. Clone size and V and J calls were adopted from that table, with D and trimming inferred from the DNA. This sample has about 77,000 clones in its table, and 92% of those were observed once. The leading ten clones occupy approximately 0.73% of the sample.

The paper as a whole reports these results and caveats: GvH clones were detected in recipient bone marrow, and some appeared earlier in ileal mucosa or blood, consistent with an intestinal mucosal origin. Peak levels of circulating GvH clones were associated with declines in HvG clones early after transplant. High GvH to HvG T cell clonal ratios were observed in the allografts of patients with donor T cell macrochimerism. The relatively low number and heterogeneity of intestinal transplant patients limited the conclusions.

In the first month after transplant, blood samples were collected up to 4 times, and after that at least monthly when available. The sequence derives from a human patient who received an intestinal transplant, so some T cells may come from the graft donor. Recombination linked TRBV4-1 to TRBJ1-1, with TRBD1 tentatively as D gene (5 bases match). The input for sequencing was PBMCs, taken 98 days after intestinal transplantation. The CDR3 amino acid sequence is: CASSQDLRQRGTEAFF. In nucleotide form, the sequence is TGCGCCAGCAGCCAAGATTTGCGGCAGAGGGGCACTGAAGCTTTCTTT.